This T cell receptor (beta chain) stems from a study of cytomegalovirus exposure and HLA in healthy donors. J gave up 10 bases and V 0 bases, and 8 bases lay outside the gene matches. This CDR3 is 16 amino acids long. Germline V gives CDR1 SGHDT, CDR2 YYEEEE. Researchers ran the PCR with 60 Vbeta and 13 Jbeta primers. TCRdb's table, derived via immunoSEQ multiplex PCR, lists solely in-frame clones and lacks some. This table holds under 200,000 clones, roughly 80% found once. The sequence was collected from a man aged 40-50 years in good health and CMV-seronegative. The chain uses TRBV5-6 and TRBJ1-6; TRBD1 matches 9 bases. Sample: PBMCs. The CDR3 loop is CASSLDSGTGRSPLHF. The DNA of the CDR3 is TGTGCCAGCAGCTTGGATTCCGGGACAGGGAGATCACCCCTCCACTTT.